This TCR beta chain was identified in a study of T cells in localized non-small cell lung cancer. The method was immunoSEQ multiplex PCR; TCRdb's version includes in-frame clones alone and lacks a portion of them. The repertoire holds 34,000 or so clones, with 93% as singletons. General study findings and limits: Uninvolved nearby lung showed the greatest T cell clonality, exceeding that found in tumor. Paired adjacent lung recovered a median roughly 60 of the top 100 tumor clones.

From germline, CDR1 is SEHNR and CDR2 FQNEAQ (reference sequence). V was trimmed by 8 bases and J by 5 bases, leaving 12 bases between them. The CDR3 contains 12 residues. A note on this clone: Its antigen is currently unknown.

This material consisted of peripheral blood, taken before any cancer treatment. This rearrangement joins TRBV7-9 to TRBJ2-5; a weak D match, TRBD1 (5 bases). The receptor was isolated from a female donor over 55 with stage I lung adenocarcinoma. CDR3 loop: CASALGRETQYF. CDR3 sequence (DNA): TGTGCCAGCGCGCTGGGGCGGGAGACCCAGTACTTC.